This passage covers 21 T cell receptor beta chains from one sample sequenced in a study of beta chain features in type 1 diabetes. Expressed TCRB transcripts got sequenced, as all isolated RNA was reverse transcribed. The data were produced by immunoSEQ multiplex PCR, yet TCRdb's version contains in-frame clones alone and is incomplete. The data contain roughly 230,000 clones, over 7.5% of them singletons. Material: naive CD4+ T cells from blood. The receptors originated from a woman in her late teens or twenties in good health.

The chain combines TRBV7-2 with TRBJ2-2, with 8 nucleotides matching TRBD1. Germline V gives CDR1 SGHTA, CDR2 FQGNSA. Germline trimming cut 5 bases from V and 0 bases from J; bases unmatched to any gene: 11. The CDR3 is made up of 18 amino acids. The CDR3 loop is CASSPGQGSDSNTGELFF. CDR3 coding DNA: TGTGCCAGCAGCCCAGGACAGGGATCCGACTCGAACACCGGGGAGCTGTTTTTT.

The chain links TRBV5-1 to TRBJ1-1, with D unresolved. Trimming left V 2 bases short and J 8 bases short, with 13 bases between. The CDR3 runs 13 residues. CDR1 and CDR2 from the germline V gene are SGHRS and YFSETQ. The CDR3 protein is CASSFRSGTEAFF. CDR3 nucleotides: TGCGCCAGCAGCTTCAGATCGGGAACCGAAGCTTTCTTT.

The rearrangement links TRBV7-2 to TRBJ1-4; D is perhaps TRBD1 (5 bases). This CDR3 is built from 15 residues. The V end lost 5 bases, the J end lost 11 bases, and 21 bases lay between the germline ends. Germline V gene sequence: CDR1 SGHTA, CDR2 FQGNSA. DNA of the CDR3: TGTGCCAGCAGCACCCGACCTAGCGACAGACAGAAACTGTTTTTT. This encodes CASSTRPSDRQKLFF.

This clone was seen a handful of times. The genes are TRBV5-1 and TRBJ2-7, with 7 bases that match TRBD1. The CDR3 loop spans 17 amino acids. Germline-derived CDR1 and CDR2 are SGHRS and YFSETQ. J gave up 3 bases and V 4 bases, and 16 bases lay outside the gene matches. The CDR3 bases are TGCGCCAGCAGCCCGAGGGGCTCATCCGGGACAGTCTACGAGCAGTACTTC. This gives the protein CASSPRGSSGTVYEQYF.

The chain employs TRBV9 and TRBJ2-1; TRBD2 matches at 8 bases. With V trimmed by 3 bases and J by 3 bases, 5 bases remained unmatched. CDR1 is SGDLS and CDR2 is YYNGEE in the germline V gene. CDR3 length: 15 amino acids. Here the CDR3 DNA reads TGTGCCAGCAGCGCGCGGGGGGACAACTACAATGAGCAGTTCTTC. Protein: CASSARGDNYNEQFF.

This clone was counted only a few times. The chain couples TRBV21-1 to TRBJ1-1; the D segment call TRBD1 is taken from the table without a DNA check. TRBV21-1 is tagged as a pseudogene. CDR3 length equals 14 residues. This CDR3 reads CASSFTDTNTEAFF. The CDR3 DNA follows: TGTGCCAGCAGCTTCACAGACACAAACACTGAAGCTTTCTTT.

This rearrangement joins TRBV7-3 to TRBJ2-1; 12 nucleotides agree with TRBD2. After removal of 1 base from V and 9 bases from J, the junction contained 10 bases not matched to a gene. The CDR3 consists of 17 residues. Germline loops: CDR1 SGHTA, CDR2 FQGTGA. CDR3 residues: CASSLKLATSGGGEQFF. Here the CDR3 DNA reads TGTGCCAGCAGCTTAAAGTTAGCGACTAGCGGGGGTGGTGAGCAGTTCTTC.

This clone was recorded a few times. The chain is built from TRBV5-4 and TRBJ2-3; tentatively, D is TRBD1 (6 bases). The CDR3 runs 16 residues. Between the trimmed V and J ends, which lost 0 bases and 2 bases, there was a span of 13 bases. Germline lookup yields CDR1 SGHNT and CDR2 YYREEE (reference sequence). The DNA for the CDR3 is TGTGCCAGCAGCTTGGGTCTTGGACAGAACACAGATACGCAGTATTTT. Protein sequence: CASSLGLGQNTDTQYF.

This clone was recorded a few times. V is TRBV5-4 and J is TRBJ1-1; D remains ambiguous. The CDR3 length is 12 residues. The germline V gene has CDR1 SGHNT and CDR2 YYREEE (reference sequence). Deletions cut 0 bases from V and 11 bases from J, with 11 bases between. The DNA of the CDR3 is TGTGCCAGCAGCTTGGCCGAGAGGGAGGCTTTCTTT. Its translation: CASSLAEREAFF.

This clone has ten or more counts. CDR3 DNA sequence: TGTGCCAGCACCTCCGGGACAGGGGGCTACGAGCAGTACTTC. Translation gives CASTSGTGGYEQYF. V gene TRBV28 combines with J gene TRBJ2-7; the match to TRBD1 covers 11 bases. CDR1 MDHEN and CDR2 SYDVKM come from the germline V gene. CDR3 length: 14 amino acids. The J segment lost 3 bases and the V segment lost 7 bases, leaving 5 bases of the junction unmatched.

This clone turned up a few times. The genes are TRBV30 and TRBJ1-1; 9 bases match TRBD1. V shed 3 bases and J 5 bases; nucleotides not matched to a gene: 4. Looked up from germline, CDR1 is GTSNPN and CDR2 is SVGIG (reference sequence). CDR3 length: 13 amino acids. As DNA, the CDR3 is TGTGCCTGGAGCTACAGGGGGCGAACTGAAGCTTTCTTT. The encoded protein is CAWSYRGRTEAFF. Full variable domain (outside the CDR3, taken from reference TRBV30 and TRBJ1-1): SQTIHQWPATLVQPVGSPLSLECTVEGTSNPNLYWYRQAAGRGLQLLFYSVGIGQISSEVPQNLSASRPQDRQFILSSKKLLLSDSGFYLCAWSYRGRTEAFFGQGTRLTVV.

The chain is built from TRBV7-2 and TRBJ2-5; 12 bases align to TRBD2. Losses at the gene ends were 5 bases for V and 5 bases for J; bases not matched to a gene: 6. CDR3 length: 15 amino acids. Germline CDR1 and CDR2: SGHTA and FQGNSA. CDR3 region: CASSRLAGVEETQYF. The CDR3 bases are TGTGCCAGCAGCAGACTAGCGGGAGTTGAGGAGACCCAGTACTTC.

The chain employs TRBV5-1 and TRBJ1-2; 8 nucleotides match TRBD1. Germline CDR1 is SGHRS and CDR2 is YFSETQ. With 4 bases clipped from V and 4 bases from J, the junction kept 6 bases outside the gene matches. This CDR3 is built from 14 residues. The CDR3 spells CASSLATGAYGYTF. CDR3 sequence (DNA): TGCGCCAGCAGCCTTGCGACAGGGGCCTATGGCTACACCTTC.

The chain uses TRBV5-4 and TRBJ2-2, with TRBD2 identical over 14 bases. Per the germline V gene, CDR1 is SGHNT and CDR2 is YYREEE (reference sequence). The CDR3 consists of 17 residues. The J segment lost 1 base and the V segment lost 4 bases, leaving 3 bases of the junction unmatched. CDR3 DNA sequence: TGTGCCAGCAGCAAGGGACTAGCGGGGGAGAACACCGGGGAGCTGTTTTTT. It is translated as CASSKGLAGENTGELFF.

This clone was seen repeatedly, ten times or more. The chain combines TRBV28 with TRBJ2-1; D uncertain. The CDR3 sequence is 13 residues long. The germline V gene encodes CDR1 MDHEN and CDR2 SYDVKM. V shed 6 bases and J shed 9 bases, with 15 bases lying between them. The CDR3: CASRLTLGFEQFF. In nucleotides, the CDR3 is TGTGCCAGCAGACTGACACTTGGTTTTGAGCAGTTCTTC.

This clone was counted many times. V gene TRBV7-2 combines with J gene TRBJ2-3; possible D gene TRBD2, 5 bases. V gave up 5 bases and J gave up 0 bases, with 15 bases separating them. The CDR3 spans 16 residues. Germline V gene sequence: CDR1 SGHTA, CDR2 FQGNSA. CDR3 loop: CASSIPDSESTDTQYF. The CDR3, as DNA: TGTGCCAGCAGCATCCCGGACTCCGAGAGCACAGATACGCAGTATTTT. Using reference TRBV7-2 and TRBJ2-3 for the parts outside the CDR3, the full variable domain is GAGVSQSPSNKVTEKGKDVELRCDPISGHTALYWYRQSLGQGLEFLIYFQGNSAPDKSGLPSDRFSAERTGGSVSTLTIQRTQQEDSAVYLCASSIPDSESTDTQYFGPGTRLTVL.

There are a few counts of this clone. The chain couples TRBV6-5 to TRBJ1-1; tentatively, D is TRBD1 (6 bases). V was cut by 0 bases and J by 5 bases, with 13 bases left in between. Germline V CDR1 and CDR2: MNHEY, SVGAGI. This CDR3 region has 15 residues. The CDR3 DNA follows: TGTGCCAGCAGTTACTCTACAGGGATTGCGACTGAAGCTTTCTTT. Encoded protein: CASSYSTGIATEAFF.

This clone showed up just a few times. V is TRBV5-1 and J is TRBJ2-7; 12 bases are a match to TRBD1. CDR1 and CDR2 from the germline V gene are SGHRS and YFSETQ. The CDR3 length is 16 residues. V dropped 4 bases and J dropped 5; count of bases not matched to a gene: 10. This chain's CDR3 is CASSRGTGGARDEQYF. The CDR3 bases are TGCGCCAGCAGCCGAGGGACAGGGGGCGCCAGGGACGAGCAGTACTTC.

The sample holds a few counts of this clone. The rearrangement joins TRBV15 to TRBJ2-7; TRBD1 matches at 9 bases. CDR3 length equals 16 residues. Trimming at V came to 5 bases and at J to 7 bases, leaving 15 bases not matched to a gene. From germline, CDR1 is LNHNV and CDR2 YYDKDF (reference sequence). CDR3 bases: TGTGCCACCAGCCGTTCGAACACAGGGGGCGAGGAAGAGCAGTACTTC. Residues: CATSRSNTGGEEEQYF.

V gene TRBV4-1 combines with J gene TRBJ2-1, with D possibly matching TRBD2 (6 bases). The length of the CDR3 is 16 residues. Germline lookup yields CDR1 MGHRA and CDR2 YSYEKL. V was pared by 1 base and J by 7 bases, with 17 bases between. For the CDR3, the DNA is TGCGCCAGCAGCCAAGTGGGGGGAAAGGGGCCTAATGAGCAGTTCTTC. It codes for CASSQVGGKGPNEQFF.

This rearrangement joins TRBV6-1 to TRBJ1-1; 9 nucleotides match TRBD1. J gave up 4 bases and V 5 bases, and 8 bases lay outside the gene matches. CDR1 and CDR2 from the germline V gene are MNHNS and SASEGT. The length of the CDR3 is 15 residues. The CDR3 here is CASSNTGGRGTEAFF. The CDR3 DNA reads as TGTGCCAGCAGTAACACAGGGGGCCGGGGCACTGAAGCTTTCTTT.